These 18 T cell receptor beta chains were all obtained from the same sample, sequenced in a study of T cell changes during pregnancy in multiple sclerosis. Here immunoSEQ multiplex PCR was the method, and the copy in TCRdb shows in-frame clones only, minus some. The top ten clones hold under 6.5% of a sample with approximately 49,000 clones, 90% of them seen once. The source material was peripheral blood, sampled after pregnancy. The receptors were sampled from a female donor in good health, enrolled as a control in a pregnancy study.

This clone was observed a few times. The chain combines TRBV23-1 with TRBJ2-1; 8 bases fit TRBD2. TRBV23-1 qualifies as an ORF whose function is uncertain. The CDR3 is 11 amino acids. V dropped 10 bases and J dropped 15; count of bases not matched to a gene: 11. The CDR3 sequence: CANRGAGGTFF. The CDR3, as DNA: TGCGCCAACCGAGGGGCGGGGGGAACGTTCTTC.

The chain employs TRBV28 and TRBJ1-1, with D perhaps TRBD1 (5 bases). Germline values: CDR1 MDHEN, CDR2 SYDVKM. The CDR3 loop spans 12 amino acids. Trimming took off 9 bases at V and 3 bases at J, with 11 bases between the two ends. CDR3 amino acids: CASGGGYTEAFF. The CDR3 nucleotides are TGTGCCAGTGGGGGAGGGTACACTGAAGCTTTCTTT.

The chain uses TRBV28 and TRBJ1-5; TRBD1 matches 7 bases. The J segment lost 1 base and the V segment lost 6 bases, leaving 3 bases of the junction unmatched. The CDR3 extends over 14 amino acids. Germline CDR1 is MDHEN and CDR2 is SYDVKM. The CDR3: CASRGRGSNQPQHF. CDR3 DNA sequence: TGTGCCAGCAGGGGCAGGGGGAGCAATCAGCCCCAGCATTTT.

The genes are TRBV7-3 and TRBJ1-5; D gene ambiguous. CDR1 is SGHTA, CDR2 FQGTGA, per germline. The V and J ends lost 0 bases and 7 bases respectively, with 13 bases between them. The CDR3 is 15 residues long. CDR3 sequence (DNA): TGTGCCAGCAGCTTAACCGGGGTAGGGATGCAGCCCCAGCATTTT. Residues: CASSLTGVGMQPQHF.

The rearrangement links TRBV7-6 to TRBJ2-7; 10 positions match TRBD2. The V gene's germline CDR1 is SGHVS and CDR2 FNYEAQ. V was pared by 1 base and J by 4 bases, with 4 bases of the junction left unmatched. The CDR3 has 15 amino acids. The CDR3 DNA is TGTGCCAGCAGCTTAGTGGGGACTAGCGTTTACGAGCAGTACTTC. Encoded protein: CASSLVGTSVYEQYF. Full variable domain (rest looked up from reference TRBV7-6 and TRBJ2-7): GAGVSQSPRYKVTKRGQDVALRCDPISGHVSLYWYRQALGQGPEFLTYFNYEAQQDKSGLPNDRFSAERPEGSISTLTIQRTEQRDSAMYRCASSLVGTSVYEQYFGPGTRLTVT.

This sequence joins TRBV7-8 and TRBJ2-7; TRBD2 might be the D (6 bases). V lost 5 bases and J lost 0, with 17 bases in between. CDR3 size: 16 residues. CDR1 is SGHVS and CDR2 is FQNEAQ in the germline V gene. The CDR3 sequence is CASSPVGGAGSYEQYF. The CDR3, as DNA: TGTGCCAGCAGCCCCGTCGGGGGAGCTGGCTCCTACGAGCAGTACTTC. The variable domain in full, with the rest retrieved from reference TRBV7-8 and TRBJ2-7, is GAGVSQSPRYKVAKRGQDVALRCDPISGHVSLFWYQQALGQGPEFLTYFQNEAQLDKSGLPSDRFFAERPEGSVSTLKIQRTQQEDSAVYLCASSPVGGAGSYEQYFGPGTRLTVT.

Only a few counts were recorded for this clone. The chain links TRBV7-9 to TRBJ1-1; D is perhaps TRBD1 (6 bases). Per the germline V gene, CDR1 is SEHNR and CDR2 is FQNEAQ (reference sequence). Trimming took 9 bases from V and 6 from J, leaving 14 bases between them. The CDR3 loop spans 12 amino acids. The CDR3 coding sequence is TGTGCCAGTGGGGGCGTAAGAGCTGAAGCTTTCTTT. Protein: CASGGVRAEAFF.

CDR3 bases: TGTGCCAGCAGTCGCCGGGACAGGGAGAACATTCAGTACTTC. This sequence encodes CASSRRDRENIQYF. The chain carries TRBV28 and TRBJ2-4, with 9 bases that match TRBD1. Per germline, CDR1 MDHEN and CDR2 SYDVKM. The CDR3 runs 14 residues. The V and J ends lost 5 bases and 7 bases, in that order; junction bases with no gene match: 6.

This chain uses TRBV28 with TRBJ2-2; TRBD1 agrees at 11 bases. The J segment lost 6 bases and the V segment lost 3 bases, leaving 6 bases of the junction unmatched. There are 16 residues in the CDR3. Germline V gene data show CDR1 as MDHEN and CDR2 as SYDVKM. CDR3 residues: CASSLPPGQGAGELFF. CDR3 bases: TGTGCCAGCAGTTTGCCCCCGGGACAGGGGGCCGGGGAGCTGTTTTTT.

V gene TRBV6-5 combines with J gene TRBJ2-2; a weak D match, TRBD2 (5 bases). The length of the CDR3 is 15 residues. Germline-derived CDR1 and CDR2 are MNHEY and SVGAGI. V dropped 1 base and J dropped 0 bases, with 6 bases sitting between them. CDR3 bases: TGTGCCAGCAGTTACTTCGGGACGAACACCGGGGAGCTGTTTTTT. Translation gives CASSYFGTNTGELFF.

The V gene is TRBV7-2, the J gene TRBJ2-1; TRBD2 matches at 13 bases. The V segment lost 1 base and the J segment 8 bases; nucleotides outside the gene matches: 2. This CDR3 is built from 15 residues. Germline V lookup: CDR1 SGHTA, CDR2 FQGNSA. The CDR3 region is CASSLGLAGGHEQFF. The CDR3 nucleotides read TGTGCCAGCAGCTTAGGACTAGCGGGAGGACATGAGCAGTTCTTC.

The V gene is TRBV5-1, the J gene TRBJ2-3, with 10 bases lining up with TRBD1. The length of the CDR3 is 16 residues. Germline V lookup: CDR1 SGHRS, CDR2 YFSETQ. With V trimmed by 0 bases and J by 4 bases, 5 bases remained unmatched. The CDR3 coding sequence is TGCGCCAGCAGCTTGGTGGGGACAGGGGTCGCAGATACGCAGTATTTT. Protein sequence: CASSLVGTGVADTQYF.

This chain joins TRBV18 and TRBJ1-2; D is uncertain. The CDR3 loop spans 13 amino acids. The germline gives CDR1 KGHSH, CDR2 LQKENI. Between the trimmed V and J ends, which lost 4 bases and 6 bases, there was a span of 12 bases. The CDR3 is CASSRDDSHGYTF. CDR3 coding DNA: TGTGCCAGCTCACGAGATGACTCCCATGGCTACACCTTC.

The chain has TRBV9 and TRBJ1-4; D gene uncertain. Trimming stripped 7 bases from V and 3 bases from J, with 13 bases between. The CDR3 loop spans 14 amino acids. The germline gives CDR1 SGDLS, CDR2 YYNGEE. In DNA form, the CDR3 reads TGTGCCAGCGCCGGAGGGCTCGCTAATGAAAAACTGTTTTTT. Translated, it gives CASAGGLANEKLFF. The full variable domain, in which reference TRBV9 and TRBJ1-4 provide the parts outside the CDR3, is DSGVTQTPKHLITATGQRVTLRCSPRSGDLSVYWYQQSLDQGLQFLIQYYNGEERAKGNILERFSAQQFPDLHSELNLSSLELGDSALYFCASAGGLANEKLFFGSGTQLSVL.

Relative to its sample, this clone is medium-sized. The DNA of the CDR3 is TGTGCCAGCAGCCAAGGACTAGCGGGGTCCTACGAGCAGTACTTC. As protein: CASSQGLAGSYEQYF. This rearrangement joins TRBV4-2 to TRBJ2-7, with TRBD2 matching over 11 bases. The junction had 0 bases not matched to a gene; V was cut back by 1 base and J by 1 base. This CDR3 region has 15 residues. Per germline, CDR1 LGHNA and CDR2 YNFKEQ.

CDR3 residues: CASSPRDSYGYTF. CDR3 in DNA: TGCGCCAGCAGCCCCCGGGACAGCTATGGCTACACCTTC. V and J are TRBV4-1 and TRBJ1-2; 7 bases are a match to TRBD1. Germline lookup yields CDR1 MGHRA and CDR2 YSYEKL. V lost 4 bases, J lost 4 bases, and 3 bases stayed unmatched. The CDR3 loop spans 13 amino acids.

This rearrangement joins TRBV9 to TRBJ2-2; 7 nucleotides align to TRBD1. V was pared by 0 bases and J by 4 bases, with 3 bases of the junction left unmatched. Germline-derived CDR1 and CDR2 are SGDLS and YYNGEE. This CDR3 spans 15 amino acids. Here the CDR3 DNA reads TGTGCCAGCAGCGTAGGACAGGGAATCACCGGGGAGCTGTTTTTT. Its translation: CASSVGQGITGELFF.

The rearrangement joins TRBV5-5 to TRBJ1-2, with D tentatively TRBD1 (6 bases). From germline, CDR1 is SGHKS and CDR2 YYEKEE (reference sequence). The CDR3 covers 14 residues. Trimming cost V 1 base and J 6 bases, with 13 bases left between them. This CDR3 is CASSLPGTIDGYTF. CDR3 bases: TGTGCCAGCAGCTTGCCCGGGACAATAGATGGCTACACCTTC.